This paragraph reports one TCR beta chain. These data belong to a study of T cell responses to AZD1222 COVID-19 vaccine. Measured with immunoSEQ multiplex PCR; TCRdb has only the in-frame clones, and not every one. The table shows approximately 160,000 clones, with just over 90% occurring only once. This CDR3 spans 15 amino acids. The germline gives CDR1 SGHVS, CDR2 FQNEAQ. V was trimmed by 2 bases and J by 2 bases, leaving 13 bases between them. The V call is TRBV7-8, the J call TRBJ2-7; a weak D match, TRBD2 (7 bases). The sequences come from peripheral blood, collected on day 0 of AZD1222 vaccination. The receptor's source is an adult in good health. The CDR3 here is CASSLSGTQTYEQYF. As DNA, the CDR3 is TGTGCCAGCAGCTTAAGCGGGACACAGACCTACGAGCAGTACTTC.